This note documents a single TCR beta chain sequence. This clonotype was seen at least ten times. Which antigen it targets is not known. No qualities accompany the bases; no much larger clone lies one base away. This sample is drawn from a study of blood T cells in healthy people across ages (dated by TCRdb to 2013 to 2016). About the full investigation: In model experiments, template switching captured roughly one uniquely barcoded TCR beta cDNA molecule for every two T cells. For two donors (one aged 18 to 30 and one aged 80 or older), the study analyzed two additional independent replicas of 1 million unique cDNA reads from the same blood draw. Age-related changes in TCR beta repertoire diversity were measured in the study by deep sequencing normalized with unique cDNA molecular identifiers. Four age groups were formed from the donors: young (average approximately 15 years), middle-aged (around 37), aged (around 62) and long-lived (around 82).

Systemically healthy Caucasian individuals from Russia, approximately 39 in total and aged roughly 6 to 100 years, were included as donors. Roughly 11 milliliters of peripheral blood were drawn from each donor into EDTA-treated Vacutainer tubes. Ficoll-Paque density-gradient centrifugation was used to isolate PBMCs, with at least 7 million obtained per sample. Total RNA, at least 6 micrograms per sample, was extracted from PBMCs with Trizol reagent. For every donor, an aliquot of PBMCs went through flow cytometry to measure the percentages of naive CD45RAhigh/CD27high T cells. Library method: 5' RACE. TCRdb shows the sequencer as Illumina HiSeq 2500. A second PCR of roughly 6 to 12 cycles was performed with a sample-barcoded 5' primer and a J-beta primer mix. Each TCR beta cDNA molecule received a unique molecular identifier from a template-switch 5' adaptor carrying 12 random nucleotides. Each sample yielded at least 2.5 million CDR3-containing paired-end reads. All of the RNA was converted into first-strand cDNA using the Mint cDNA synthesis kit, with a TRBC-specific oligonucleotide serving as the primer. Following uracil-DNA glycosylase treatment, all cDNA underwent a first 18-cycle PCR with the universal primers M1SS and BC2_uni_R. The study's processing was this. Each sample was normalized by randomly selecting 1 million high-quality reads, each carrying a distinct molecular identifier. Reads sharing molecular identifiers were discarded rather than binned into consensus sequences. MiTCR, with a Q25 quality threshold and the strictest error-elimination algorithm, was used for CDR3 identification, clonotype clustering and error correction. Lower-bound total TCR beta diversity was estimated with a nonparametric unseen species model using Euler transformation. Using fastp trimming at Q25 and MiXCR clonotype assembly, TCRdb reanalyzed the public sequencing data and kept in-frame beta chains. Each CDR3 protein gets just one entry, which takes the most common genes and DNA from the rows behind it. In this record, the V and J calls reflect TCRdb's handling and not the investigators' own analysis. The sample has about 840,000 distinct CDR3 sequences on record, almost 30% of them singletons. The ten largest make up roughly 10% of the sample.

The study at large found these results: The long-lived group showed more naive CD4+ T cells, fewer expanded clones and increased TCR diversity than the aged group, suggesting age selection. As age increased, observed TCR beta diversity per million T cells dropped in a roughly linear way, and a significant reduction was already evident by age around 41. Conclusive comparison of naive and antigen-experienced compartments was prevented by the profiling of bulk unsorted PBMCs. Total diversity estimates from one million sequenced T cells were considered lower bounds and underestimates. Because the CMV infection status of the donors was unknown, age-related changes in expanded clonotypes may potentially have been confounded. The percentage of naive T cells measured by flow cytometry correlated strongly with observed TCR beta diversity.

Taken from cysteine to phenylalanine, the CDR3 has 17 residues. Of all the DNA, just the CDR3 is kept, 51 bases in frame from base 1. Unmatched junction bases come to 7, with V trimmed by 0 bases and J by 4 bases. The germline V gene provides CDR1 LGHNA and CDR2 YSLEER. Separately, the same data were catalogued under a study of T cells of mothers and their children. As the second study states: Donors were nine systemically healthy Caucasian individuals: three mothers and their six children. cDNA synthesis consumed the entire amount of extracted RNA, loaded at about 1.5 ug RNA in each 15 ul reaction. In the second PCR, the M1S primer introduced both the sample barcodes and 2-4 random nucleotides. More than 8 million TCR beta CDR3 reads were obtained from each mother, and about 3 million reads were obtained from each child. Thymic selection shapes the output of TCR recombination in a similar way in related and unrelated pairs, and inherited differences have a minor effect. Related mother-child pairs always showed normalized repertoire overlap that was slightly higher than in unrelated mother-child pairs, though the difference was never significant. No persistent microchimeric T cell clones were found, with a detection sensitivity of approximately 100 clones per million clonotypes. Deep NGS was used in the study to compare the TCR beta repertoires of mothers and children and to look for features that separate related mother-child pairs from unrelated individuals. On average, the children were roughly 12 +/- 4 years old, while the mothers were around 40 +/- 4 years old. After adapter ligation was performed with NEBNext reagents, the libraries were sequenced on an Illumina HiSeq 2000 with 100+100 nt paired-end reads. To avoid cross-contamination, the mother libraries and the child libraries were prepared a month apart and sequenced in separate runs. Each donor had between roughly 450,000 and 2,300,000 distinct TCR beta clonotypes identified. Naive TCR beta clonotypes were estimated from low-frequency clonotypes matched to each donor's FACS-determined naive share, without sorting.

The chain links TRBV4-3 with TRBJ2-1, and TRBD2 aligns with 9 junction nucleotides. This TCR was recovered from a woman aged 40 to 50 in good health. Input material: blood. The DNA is TGCGCCAGCAGCCAAGAGTGGCGGGGGGGTGTATACAATGAGCAGTTCTTC. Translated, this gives CASSQEWRGGVYNEQFF.